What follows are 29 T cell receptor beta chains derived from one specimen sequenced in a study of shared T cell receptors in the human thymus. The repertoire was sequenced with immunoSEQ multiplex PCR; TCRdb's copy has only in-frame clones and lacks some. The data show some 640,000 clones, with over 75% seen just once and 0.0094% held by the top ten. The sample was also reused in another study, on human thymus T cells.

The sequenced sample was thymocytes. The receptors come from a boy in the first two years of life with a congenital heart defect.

The CDR3 protein is CASSRSRVGGSPLHF. The CDR3 DNA is TGTGCCAGCAGCCGATCCAGGGTGGGAGGTTCACCCCTCCACTTT. The chain recombines TRBV6-5 with TRBJ1-6; weak D call: TRBD1 (5 bases). CDR1 is MNHEY and CDR2 is SVGAGI in the germline V gene. This CDR3 is 15 amino acids long. With 6 bases removed from V and 9 bases from J, the gap between germline ends came to 18 bases.

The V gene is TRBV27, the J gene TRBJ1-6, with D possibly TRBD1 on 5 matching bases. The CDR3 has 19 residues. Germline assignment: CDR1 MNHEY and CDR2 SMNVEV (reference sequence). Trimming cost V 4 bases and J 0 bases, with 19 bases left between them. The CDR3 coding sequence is TGTGCCAGCAGTTCCCCCGGCAGGGCAGGAAGCTCCTATAATTCACCCCTCCACTTT. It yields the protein CASSSPGRAGSSYNSPLHF.

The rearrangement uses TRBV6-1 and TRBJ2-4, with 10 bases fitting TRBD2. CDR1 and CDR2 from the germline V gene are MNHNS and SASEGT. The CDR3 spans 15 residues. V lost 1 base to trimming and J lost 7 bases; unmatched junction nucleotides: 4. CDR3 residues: CASSEELAGANIQYF. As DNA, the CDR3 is TGTGCCAGCAGTGAAGAGCTAGCGGGAGCTAACATTCAGTACTTC.

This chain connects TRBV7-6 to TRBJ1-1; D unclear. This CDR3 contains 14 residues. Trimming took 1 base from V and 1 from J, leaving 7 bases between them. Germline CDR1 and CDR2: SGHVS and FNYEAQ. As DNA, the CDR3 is TGTGCCAGCAGCTTAGGTCGGTGGAACACTGAAGCTTTCTTT. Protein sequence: CASSLGRWNTEAFF.

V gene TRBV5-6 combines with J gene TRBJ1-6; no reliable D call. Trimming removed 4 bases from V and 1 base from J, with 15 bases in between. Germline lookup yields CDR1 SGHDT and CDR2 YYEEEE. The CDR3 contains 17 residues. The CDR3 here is CASSGFGVHSYNSPLHF. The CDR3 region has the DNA TGTGCCAGCAGCGGCTTCGGGGTCCATTCCTATAATTCACCCCTCCACTTT.

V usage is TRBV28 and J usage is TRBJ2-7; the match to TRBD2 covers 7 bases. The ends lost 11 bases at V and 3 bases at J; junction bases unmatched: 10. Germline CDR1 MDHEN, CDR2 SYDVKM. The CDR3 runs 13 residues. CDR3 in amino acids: CAGGGVAFYEQYF. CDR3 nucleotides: TGTGCCGGGGGGGGAGTTGCCTTCTACGAGCAGTACTTC.

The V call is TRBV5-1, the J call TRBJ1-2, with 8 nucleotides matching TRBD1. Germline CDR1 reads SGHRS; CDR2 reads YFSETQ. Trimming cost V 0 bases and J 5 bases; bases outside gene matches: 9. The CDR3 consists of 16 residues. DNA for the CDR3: TGCGCCAGCAGCTTGGACCCCGACAGGGGTGCATATGGCTACACCTTC. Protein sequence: CASSLDPDRGAYGYTF.

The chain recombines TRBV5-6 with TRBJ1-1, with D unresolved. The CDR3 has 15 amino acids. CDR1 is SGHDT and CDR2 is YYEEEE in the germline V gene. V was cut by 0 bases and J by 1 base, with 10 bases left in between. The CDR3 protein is CASSLELGPNTEAFF. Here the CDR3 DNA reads TGTGCCAGCAGCTTGGAGCTGGGCCCGAACACTGAAGCTTTCTTT.

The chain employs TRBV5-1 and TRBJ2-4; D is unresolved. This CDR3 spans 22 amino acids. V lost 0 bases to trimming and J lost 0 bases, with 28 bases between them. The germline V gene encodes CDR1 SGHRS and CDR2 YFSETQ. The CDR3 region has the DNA TGCGCCAGCAGCTTGGGGGCTGTTTCAAACGCCGGCATGACGGTAGCCAAAAACATTCAGTACTTC. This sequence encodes CASSLGAVSNAGMTVAKNIQYF.

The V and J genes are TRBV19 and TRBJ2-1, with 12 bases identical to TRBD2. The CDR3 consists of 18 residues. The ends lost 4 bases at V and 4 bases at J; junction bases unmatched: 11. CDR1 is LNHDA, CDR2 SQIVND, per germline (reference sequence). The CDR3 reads CASSNPPLAGGLYNEQFF. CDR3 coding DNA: TGTGCCAGTAGTAATCCCCCACTAGCGGGGGGTCTATACAATGAGCAGTTCTTC. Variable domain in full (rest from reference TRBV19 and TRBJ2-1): DGGITQSPKYLFRKEGQNVTLSCEQNLNHDAMYWYRQDPGQGLRLIYYSQIVNDFQKGDIAEGYSVSREKKESFPLTVTSAQKNPTAFYLCASSNPPLAGGLYNEQFFGPGTRLTVL.

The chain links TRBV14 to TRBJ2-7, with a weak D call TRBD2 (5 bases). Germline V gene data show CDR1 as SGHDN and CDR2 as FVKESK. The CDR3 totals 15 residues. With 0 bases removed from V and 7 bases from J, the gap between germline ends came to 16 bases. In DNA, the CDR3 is TGTGCCAGCAGCCAAGATCTCCGGGTAAGAGGGGAGCAGTACTTC. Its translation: CASSQDLRVRGEQYF.

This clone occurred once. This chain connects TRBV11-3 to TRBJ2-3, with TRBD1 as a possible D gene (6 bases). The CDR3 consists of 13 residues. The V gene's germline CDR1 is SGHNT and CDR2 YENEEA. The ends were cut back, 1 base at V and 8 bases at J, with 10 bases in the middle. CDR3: CASSLGRGGTQYF. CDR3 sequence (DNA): TGTGCCAGCAGCTTAGGCAGGGGTGGTACGCAGTATTTT.

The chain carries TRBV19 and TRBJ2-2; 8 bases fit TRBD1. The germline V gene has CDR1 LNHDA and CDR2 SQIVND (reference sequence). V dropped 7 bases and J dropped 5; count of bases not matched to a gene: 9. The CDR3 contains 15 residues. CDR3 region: CASTRGRGLTGELFF. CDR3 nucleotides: TGTGCCAGTACCAGGGGCAGGGGGCTTACCGGGGAGCTGTTTTTT.

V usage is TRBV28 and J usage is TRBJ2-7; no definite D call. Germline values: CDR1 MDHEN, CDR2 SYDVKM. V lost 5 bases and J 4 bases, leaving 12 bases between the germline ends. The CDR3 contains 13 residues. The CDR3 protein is CASSVASQYEQYF. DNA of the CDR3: TGTGCCAGCAGTGTCGCCAGTCAATACGAGCAGTACTTC.

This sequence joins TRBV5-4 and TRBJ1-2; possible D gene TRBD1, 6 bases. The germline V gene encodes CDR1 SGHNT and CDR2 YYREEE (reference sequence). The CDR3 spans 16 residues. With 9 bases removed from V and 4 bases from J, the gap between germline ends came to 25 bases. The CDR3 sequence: CATNKGGEGSIYGYTF. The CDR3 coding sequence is TGTGCCACAAACAAAGGGGGGGAAGGGTCAATCTATGGCTACACCTTC.

CDR3 in amino acids: CASSQTSWGGELFF. The CDR3, as DNA: TGTGCCAGCAGCCAAACTAGCTGGGGCGGGGAGCTGTTTTTT. The chain has TRBV4-2 and TRBJ2-2; weak D call: TRBD2 (6 bases). V shed 2 bases and J shed 7 bases, with 11 bases lying between them. CDR1 and CDR2 (germline): LGHNA, YNFKEQ. The length of the CDR3 is 14 residues.

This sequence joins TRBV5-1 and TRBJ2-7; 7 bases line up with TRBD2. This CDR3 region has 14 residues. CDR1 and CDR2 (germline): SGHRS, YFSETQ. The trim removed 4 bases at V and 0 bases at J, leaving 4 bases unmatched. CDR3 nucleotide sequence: TGCGCCAGCAGCCCTAGCGGCTTCTCCTACGAGCAGTACTTC. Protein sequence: CASSPSGFSYEQYF.

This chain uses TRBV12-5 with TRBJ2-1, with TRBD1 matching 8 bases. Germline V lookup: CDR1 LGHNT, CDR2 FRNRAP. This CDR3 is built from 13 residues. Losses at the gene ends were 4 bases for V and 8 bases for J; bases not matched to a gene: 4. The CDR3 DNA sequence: TGTGCTAGTGGTTCCAAGACAGGGGATGAGCAGTTCTTC. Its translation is CASGSKTGDEQFF. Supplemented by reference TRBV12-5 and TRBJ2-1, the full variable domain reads DARVTQTPRHKVTEMGQEVTMRCQPILGHNTVFWYRQTMMQGLELLAYFRNRAPLDDSGMPKDRFSAEMPDATLATLKIQPSEPRDSAVYFCASGSKTGDEQFFGPGTRLTVL.

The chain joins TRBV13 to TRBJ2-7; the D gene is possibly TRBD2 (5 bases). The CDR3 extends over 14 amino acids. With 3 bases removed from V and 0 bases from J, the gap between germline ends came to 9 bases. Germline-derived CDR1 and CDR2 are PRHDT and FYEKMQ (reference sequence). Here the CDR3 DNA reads TGTGCCAGCAGCTTTCGCGGGCTCTCCTACGAGCAGTACTTC. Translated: CASSFRGLSYEQYF.

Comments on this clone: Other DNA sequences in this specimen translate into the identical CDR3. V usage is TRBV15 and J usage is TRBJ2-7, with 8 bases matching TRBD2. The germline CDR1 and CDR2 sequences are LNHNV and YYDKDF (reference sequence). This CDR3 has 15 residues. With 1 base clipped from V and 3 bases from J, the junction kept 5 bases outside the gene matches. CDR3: CATSRGLAGNYEQYF. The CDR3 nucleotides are TGTGCCACCAGCAGAGGGTTAGCGGGAAACTACGAGCAGTACTTC.

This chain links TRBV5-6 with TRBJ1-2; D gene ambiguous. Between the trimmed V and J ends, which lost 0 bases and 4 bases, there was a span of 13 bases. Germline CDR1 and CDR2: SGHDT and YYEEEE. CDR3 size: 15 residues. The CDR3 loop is CASSLVRSGTYGYTF. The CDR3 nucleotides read TGTGCCAGCAGCTTGGTTCGGTCAGGAACCTATGGCTACACCTTC.

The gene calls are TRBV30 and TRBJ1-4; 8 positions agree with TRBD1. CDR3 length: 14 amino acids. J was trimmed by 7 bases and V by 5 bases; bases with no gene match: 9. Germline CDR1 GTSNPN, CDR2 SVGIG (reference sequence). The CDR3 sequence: CAWGGQGEFEKLFF. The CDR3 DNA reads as TGTGCCTGGGGTGGACAGGGAGAGTTTGAAAAACTGTTTTTT.

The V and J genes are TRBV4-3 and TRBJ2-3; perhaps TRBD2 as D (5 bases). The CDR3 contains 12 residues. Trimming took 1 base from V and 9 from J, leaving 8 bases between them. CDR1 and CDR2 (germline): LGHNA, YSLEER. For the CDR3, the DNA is TGCGCCAGCAGCCAAGGCACTAGGACGCAGTATTTT. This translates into CASSQGTRTQYF.

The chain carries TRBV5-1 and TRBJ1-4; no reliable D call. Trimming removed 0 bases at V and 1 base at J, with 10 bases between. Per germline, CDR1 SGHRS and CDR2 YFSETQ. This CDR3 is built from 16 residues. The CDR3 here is CASSLAKGGTNEKLFF. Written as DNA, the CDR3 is TGCGCCAGCAGCTTGGCCAAGGGAGGAACTAATGAAAAACTGTTTTTT.

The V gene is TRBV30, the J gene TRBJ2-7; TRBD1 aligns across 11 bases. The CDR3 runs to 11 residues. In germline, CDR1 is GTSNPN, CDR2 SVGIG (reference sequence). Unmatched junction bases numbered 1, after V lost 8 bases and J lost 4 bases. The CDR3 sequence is CAGQGAYEQYF. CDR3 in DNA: TGTGCCGGACAGGGGGCTTACGAGCAGTACTTC.

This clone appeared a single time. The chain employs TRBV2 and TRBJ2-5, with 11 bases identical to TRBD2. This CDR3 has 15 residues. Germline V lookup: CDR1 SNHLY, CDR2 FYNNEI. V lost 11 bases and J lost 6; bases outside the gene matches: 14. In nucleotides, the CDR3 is TGTGCCTCGGAGGGGAACGGGACTAGCGGCCAGACCCAGTACTTC. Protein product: CASEGNGTSGQTQYF.

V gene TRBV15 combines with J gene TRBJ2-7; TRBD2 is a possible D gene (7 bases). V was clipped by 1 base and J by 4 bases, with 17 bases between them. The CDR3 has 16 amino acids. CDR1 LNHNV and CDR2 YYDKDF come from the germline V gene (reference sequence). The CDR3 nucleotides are TGTGCCACCAGCAGAGTTCGTGGGGGGGGCGGGTACGAGCAGTACTTC. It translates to CATSRVRGGGGYEQYF.

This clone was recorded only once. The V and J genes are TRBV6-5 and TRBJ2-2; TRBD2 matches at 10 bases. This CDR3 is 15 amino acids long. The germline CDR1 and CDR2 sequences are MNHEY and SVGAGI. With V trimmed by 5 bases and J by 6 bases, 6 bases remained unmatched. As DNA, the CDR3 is TGTGCCAGCAGTCCCCTAGCGGGAGTTCCCGGGGAGCTGTTTTTT. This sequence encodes CASSPLAGVPGELFF.

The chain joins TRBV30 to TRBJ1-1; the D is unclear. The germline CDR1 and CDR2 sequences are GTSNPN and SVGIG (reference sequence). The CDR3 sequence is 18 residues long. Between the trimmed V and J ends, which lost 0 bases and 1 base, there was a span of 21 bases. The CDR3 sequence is CAWSVRLRQVERNTEAFF. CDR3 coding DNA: TGTGCCTGGAGTGTACGTTTAAGGCAGGTCGAAAGGAACACTGAAGCTTTCTTT.